The 5 T cell receptor beta chains given below trace back to one sample, sequenced in a study of vaccination and CD4 T cells after COVID-19. Their antigens remain unidentified. Cultured CD4+ T cells had their DNA profiled by the Oncomine TCR Beta short-read assay. TCRdb analysed the PCR reads with MiXCR anew, one entry per CDR3 protein. There are around 15,000 distinct CDR3 sequences in the sample; about 33% occur only once, and roughly a sixth lies in the top ten. As for treatment: approximately 11-day PBMC culture with coronavirus spike peptide pools or control peptides (ViraFEST assay). Sequenced sample: cultured CD4+ T cells from blood. The receptors here all came from a human donor with COVID-19.

This clonotype has only a few counts. The V gene is TRBV4-1, the J gene TRBJ1-5; the match to TRBD1 covers 9 bases. This CDR3 has 17 amino acids. V shed 1 base and J 2 bases; nucleotides not matched to a gene: 6. Germline V gene sequence: CDR1 MGHRA, CDR2 YSYEKL. The CDR3 nucleotides read TGCGCCAGCAGCCAAGGTACAGGGGGCGGGGGCAATCAGCCCCAGCATTTT. Protein sequence: CASSQGTGGGGNQPQHF.

The gene calls are TRBV6-5 and TRBJ1-6; D remains unclear. Trimming stripped 4 bases from V and 3 bases from J, with 10 bases between. Looked up from germline, CDR1 is MNHEY and CDR2 is SVGAGI. CDR3 length: 15 residues. As DNA, the CDR3 is TGTGCCAGCAGTTTATCCGGGTTCTATAATTCACCCCTCCACTTT. It encodes CASSLSGFYNSPLHF.

This clonotype was seen a handful of times. This sequence joins TRBV19 and TRBJ2-5, with 9 positions matching TRBD2. The CDR3 spans 17 residues. The germline V gene has CDR1 LNHDA and CDR2 SQIVND (reference sequence). After removal of 5 bases from V and 5 bases from J, the junction contained 15 bases not matched to a gene. The CDR3 sequence: CASSPLGRGGRSETQYF. DNA of the CDR3: TGTGCCAGTAGTCCCCTGGGGCGGGGGGGCCGGTCGGAGACCCAGTACTTC.

This chain uses TRBV6-1 with TRBJ1-1, with D hard to call. Germline V lookup: CDR1 MNHNS, CDR2 SASEGT. There are 12 residues in the CDR3. The V gene lost 5 bases and the J gene lost 3 bases, with 7 bases spanning the gap. This chain's CDR3 is CASSRGDTEAFF. The CDR3 DNA sequence: TGTGCCAGCAGTAGAGGTGACACTGAAGCTTTCTTT.

The chain carries TRBV20-1 and TRBJ2-2, with TRBD1 matching over 7 bases. CDR3 length: 13 residues. Germline CDR1 reads DFQATT; CDR2 reads SNEGSKA (reference sequence). The V segment lost 5 bases and the J segment 2 bases; nucleotides outside the gene matches: 2. Here the CDR3 reads CSAWDSNTGELFF. The CDR3 coding sequence is TGCAGTGCTTGGGACAGTAACACCGGGGAGCTGTTTTTT.